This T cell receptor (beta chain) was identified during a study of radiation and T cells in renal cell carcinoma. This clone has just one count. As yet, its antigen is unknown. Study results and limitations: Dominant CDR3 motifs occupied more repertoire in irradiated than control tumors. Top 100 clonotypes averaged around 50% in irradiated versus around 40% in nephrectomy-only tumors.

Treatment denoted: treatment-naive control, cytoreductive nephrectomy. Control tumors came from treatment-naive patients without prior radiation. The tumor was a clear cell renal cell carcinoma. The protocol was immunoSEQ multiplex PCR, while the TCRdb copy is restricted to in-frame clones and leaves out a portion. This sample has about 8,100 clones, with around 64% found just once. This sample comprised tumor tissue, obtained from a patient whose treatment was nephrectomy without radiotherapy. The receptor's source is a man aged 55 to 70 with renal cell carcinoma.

The CDR3 protein is CASSLGGGAANTGELFF. CDR3 nucleotides: TGTGCCAGCAGCTTGGGGGGAGGGGCTGCGAACACCGGGGAGCTGTTTTTT. The chain employs TRBV5-4 and TRBJ2-2; TRBD2 matches at 7 bases. The CDR3 totals 17 residues. V lost 0 bases and J lost 0; bases outside the gene matches: 5. Germline-derived CDR1 and CDR2 are SGHNT and YYREEE (reference sequence). Using reference TRBV5-4 and TRBJ2-2 for the parts outside the CDR3, the full variable domain is ETGVTQSPTHLIKTRGQQVTLRCSSQSGHNTVSWYQQALGQGPQFIFQYYREEENGRGNFPPRFSGLQFPNYSSELNVNALELDDSALYLCASSLGGGAANTGELFFGEGSRLTVL.